This T cell receptor beta chain appears in the sequencing data of a study of blood T cell repertoires in COVID-19. About the study: Sites in the United States, Italy and Spain provided acute and convalescent COVID-19 samples. Sources were T cells, B-cell-depleted T cells, or PBMCs; the material itself was cDNA or gDNA.

Per the authors' pipeline: It was from reference gene primer amplification that nucleated cell counts were estimated. Libraries were prepared by immunoSEQ multiplex PCR; TCRdb keeps only in-frame clonotypes and omits some of them. V and J calls plus clone size are reproduced from that table; the DNA served to infer D and trimming. The table lists 300,000 to 350,000 clones, 87% of them singletons. The V and J ends lost 4 bases and 0 bases respectively, with 12 bases between them. Germline V gene data show CDR1 as SNHLY and CDR2 as FYNNEI. This CDR3 contains 16 residues. The chain recombines TRBV2 with TRBJ2-2; D may be TRBD2 (6 bases). Sequencing was carried out using peripheral blood. The source is a young man with COVID-19, enrolled during active disease. The CDR3 region is CASSGSGPSNTGELFF. DNA of the CDR3: TGTGCCAGCAGTGGTAGCGGACCATCGAACACCGGGGAGCTGTTTTTT. Variable domain in full (rest from reference TRBV2 and TRBJ2-2): EPEVTQTPSHQVTQMGQEVILRCVPISNHLYFYWYRQILGQKVEFLVSFYNNEISEKSEIFDDQFSVERPDGSNFTLKIRSTKLEDSAMYFCASSGSGPSNTGELFFGEGSRLTVL.